The source of this T cell receptor beta chain is a study of blood T cell repertoires in COVID-19. The CDR3 spans 15 residues. Germline V lookup: CDR1 MNHEY, CDR2 SVGEGT. The V gene lost 4 bases and the J gene lost 3 bases, with 13 bases spanning the gap. Assay used: immunoSEQ multiplex PCR; TCRdb lists only in-frame clones, some missing. This table holds roughly 190,000 clones, 65% to 90% found once. Sequenced material: PBMCs or T cells enriched from blood (not recorded which). The sequence was obtained from a woman in her fifties or sixties with acute COVID-19. The chain carries TRBV6-2 or TRBV6-3 and TRBJ2-1, with D possibly TRBD2 on 5 matching bases. The DNA of the CDR3 is TGTGCCAGCAGTTTGACGGGGAGTTTCTACAATGAGCAGTTCTTC. It specifies CASSLTGSFYNEQFF.